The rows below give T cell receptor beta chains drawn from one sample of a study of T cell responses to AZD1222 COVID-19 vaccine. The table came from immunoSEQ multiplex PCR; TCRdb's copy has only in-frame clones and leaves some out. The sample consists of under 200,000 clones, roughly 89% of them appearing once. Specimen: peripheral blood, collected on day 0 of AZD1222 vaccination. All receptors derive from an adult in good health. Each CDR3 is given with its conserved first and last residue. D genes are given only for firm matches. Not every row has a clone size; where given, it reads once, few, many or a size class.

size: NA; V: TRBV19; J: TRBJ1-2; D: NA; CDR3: CASTPDGTNYGYTF; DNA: TGTGCCAGTACTCCGGACGGCACTAACTATGGCTACACCTTC
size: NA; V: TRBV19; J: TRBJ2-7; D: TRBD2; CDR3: CASSMTRGAYEQYF; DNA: TGTGCCAGTAGTATGACGCGGGGGGCCTACGAGCAGTACTTC
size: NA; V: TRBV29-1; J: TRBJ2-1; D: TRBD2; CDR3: CSAGLGLAGDNEQFF; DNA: TGCAGCGCCGGCTTGGGACTAGCGGGAGACAATGAGCAGTTCTTC
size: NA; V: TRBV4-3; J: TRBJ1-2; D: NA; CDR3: CASSQGRGWKNGYTF; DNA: TGCGCCAGCAGCCAAGGCCGAGGATGGAAAAATGGCTACACCTTC
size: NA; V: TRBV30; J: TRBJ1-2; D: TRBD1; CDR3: CAWSLRSGTGKYGYTF; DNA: TGTGCCTGGAGTCTCCGGAGCGGGACAGGGAAATATGGCTACACCTTC
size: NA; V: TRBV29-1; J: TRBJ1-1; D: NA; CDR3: CSVEEIDSKYTEAFF; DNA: TGCAGCGTTGAAGAAATTGACAGCAAATACACTGAAGCTTTCTTT
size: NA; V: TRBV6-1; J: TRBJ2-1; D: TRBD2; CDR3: CASSEDDSARTSGMNEQFF; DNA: TGTGCCAGCAGTGAAGATGATTCCGCCCGGACTAGCGGAATGAATGAGCAGTTCTTC
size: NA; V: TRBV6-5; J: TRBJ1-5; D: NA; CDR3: CASSLSGYNQPQHF; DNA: TGTGCCAGCAGTCTCTCAGGGTACAATCAGCCCCAGCATTTT
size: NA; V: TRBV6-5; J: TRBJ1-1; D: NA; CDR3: CASSRPRHEAFF; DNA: TGTGCCAGCAGTAGACCCCGCCACGAAGCTTTCTTT
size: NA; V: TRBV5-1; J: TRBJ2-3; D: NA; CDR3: CASSPGWGEGSTDTQYF; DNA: TGCGCCAGCAGCCCCGGCTGGGGAGAGGGTAGCACAGATACGCAGTATTTT
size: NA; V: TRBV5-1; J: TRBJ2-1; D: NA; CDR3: CASSSLAPSSYNEQFF; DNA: TGCGCCAGCAGCTCCCTTGCGCCGAGCTCCTACAATGAGCAGTTCTTC
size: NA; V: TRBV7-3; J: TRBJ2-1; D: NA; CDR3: CASSERWIGDEQFF; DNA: TGTGCCAGCAGCGAACGGTGGATTGGGGATGAGCAGTTCTTC
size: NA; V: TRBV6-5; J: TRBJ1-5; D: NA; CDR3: CASSTRGGRNQPQHF; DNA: TGTGCCAGCAGTACCAGGGGTGGGCGCAATCAGCCCCAGCATTTT
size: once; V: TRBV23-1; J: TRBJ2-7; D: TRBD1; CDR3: CASSHRDRSSYEQYF; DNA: TGCGCCAGCAGTCACCGGGACAGAAGCTCCTACGAGCAGTACTTC
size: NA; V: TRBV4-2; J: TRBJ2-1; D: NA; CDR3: CASSQVNNEQFF; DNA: TGTGCCAGCAGCCAAGTTAATAATGAGCAGTTCTTC
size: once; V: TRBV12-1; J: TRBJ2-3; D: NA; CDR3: CASSPQTSGGTDTQYF; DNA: TGTGCCAGCAGCCCCCAGACTAGCGGGGGGACAGATACGCAGTATTTT
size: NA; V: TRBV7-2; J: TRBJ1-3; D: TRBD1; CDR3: CASSPRAGGAGFGNTIYF; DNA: TGTGCCAGCAGCCCACGGGCAGGGGGCGCTGGGTTTGGAAACACCATATATTTT
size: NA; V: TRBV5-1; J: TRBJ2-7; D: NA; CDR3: CASSFQLDEQYF; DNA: TGCGCCAGCAGCTTCCAGCTAGATGAGCAGTACTTC
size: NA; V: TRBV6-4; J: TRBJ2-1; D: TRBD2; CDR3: CASSPIAGDNDEQFF; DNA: TGTGCCAGCAGTCCCATAGCGGGAGACAATGATGAGCAGTTCTTC
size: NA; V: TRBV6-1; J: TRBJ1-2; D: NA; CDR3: CASSEGWGGYTF; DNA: TGTGCCAGCAGCGAAGGATGGGGAGGCTACACCTTC
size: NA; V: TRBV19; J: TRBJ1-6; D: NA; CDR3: CASTQFSSYNSPLHF; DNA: TGTGCCAGTACTCAGTTTAGCTCCTATAATTCACCCCTCCACTTT
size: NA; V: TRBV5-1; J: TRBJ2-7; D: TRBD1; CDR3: CASSLGTGGSASSYEQYF; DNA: TGCGCCAGCAGCTTGGGGACAGGGGGCTCCGCGAGCTCCTACGAGCAGTACTTC
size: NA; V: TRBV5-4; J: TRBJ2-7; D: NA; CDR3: CASSLQGKSSYEQYF; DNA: TGTGCCAGCAGCCTCCAGGGTAAGAGCTCCTACGAGCAGTACTTC
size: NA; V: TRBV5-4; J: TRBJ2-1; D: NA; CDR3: CASTRRRGRTNEQFF; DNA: TGTGCCAGCACCCGGCGAAGGGGGAGGACTAATGAGCAGTTCTTC
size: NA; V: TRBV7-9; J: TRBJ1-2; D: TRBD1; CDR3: CASNLDRVAGGYTF; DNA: TGTGCCAGCAACCTAGACAGGGTTGCGGGTGGCTACACCTTC
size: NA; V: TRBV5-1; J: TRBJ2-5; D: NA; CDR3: CASSLVGTRGQETQYF; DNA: TGCGCCAGCAGCTTGGTTGGCACGAGGGGTCAAGAGACCCAGTACTTC
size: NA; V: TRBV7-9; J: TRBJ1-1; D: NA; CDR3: CASSTQQGGATEAFF; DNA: TGTGCCAGCAGCACCCAACAGGGAGGGGCCACTGAAGCTTTCTTT
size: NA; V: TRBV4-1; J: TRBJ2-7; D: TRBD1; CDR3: CASSPGQGAYEQYF; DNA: TGCGCCAGCAGCCCCGGACAGGGGGCCTACGAGCAGTACTTC
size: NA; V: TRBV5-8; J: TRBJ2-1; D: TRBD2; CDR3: CASSIVAGAAGNEQFF; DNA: TGTGCCAGCAGCATCGTTGCGGGAGCCGCTGGCAATGAGCAGTTCTTC
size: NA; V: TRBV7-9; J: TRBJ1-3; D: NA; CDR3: CASSLFASTSGNTIYF; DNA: TGTGCCAGCAGCTTATTCGCATCCACCTCTGGAAACACCATATATTTT
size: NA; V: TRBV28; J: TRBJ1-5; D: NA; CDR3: CASSWRGGLGNQPQHF; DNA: TGTGCCAGCAGTTGGAGGGGGGGTTTGGGCAATCAGCCCCAGCATTTT
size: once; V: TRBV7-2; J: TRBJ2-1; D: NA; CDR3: CASSLGRGRLGEQFF; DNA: TGTGCCAGCAGCTTAGGAAGGGGGAGGCTCGGCGAGCAGTTCTTC
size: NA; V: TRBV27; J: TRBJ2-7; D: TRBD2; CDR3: CASRPSGSYEQYF; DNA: TGTGCCAGCAGACCTAGCGGTTCCTACGAGCAGTACTTC
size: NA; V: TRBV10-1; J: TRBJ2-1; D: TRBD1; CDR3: CASSESTGYNEQFF; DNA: TGCGCCAGCAGTGAGTCGACAGGGTACAATGAGCAGTTCTTC
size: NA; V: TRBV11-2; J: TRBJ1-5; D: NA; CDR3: CASSLYSRGQPQHF; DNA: TGTGCCAGCAGTTTATATTCCCGGGGCCAGCCCCAGCATTTT
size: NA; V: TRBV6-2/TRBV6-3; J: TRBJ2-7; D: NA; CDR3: CASSPRRTQKYEQYF; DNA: TGTGCCAGCAGCCCTAGGAGGACTCAGAAGTACGAGCAGTACTTC
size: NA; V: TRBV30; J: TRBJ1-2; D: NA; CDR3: CAWSTPPDGNYGYTF; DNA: TGTGCCTGGAGTACGCCCCCGGACGGGAACTATGGCTACACCTTC
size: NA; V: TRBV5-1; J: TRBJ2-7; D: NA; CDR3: CASSWTEGRFYEQYF; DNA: TGCGCCAGCAGCTGGACGGAGGGACGGTTCTACGAGCAGTACTTC
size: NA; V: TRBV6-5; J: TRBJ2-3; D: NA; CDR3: CASTGRVGSTDTQYF; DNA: TGTGCCAGCACAGGCAGGGTCGGGAGCACAGATACGCAGTATTTT